The 23 T cell receptor beta chains in this list originate from one sample, sequenced in a study of spatial heterogeneity in lung cancer. Study-wide results and caveats: Tumor mutation count correlated with how many alpha and beta TCRs expanded intratumorally.

Their target antigens are unknown. One entry per CDR3 protein, called by TCRdb with MiXCR from the 5' RACE reads. The profile shows 17,000 or so distinct CDR3 sequences, more than 5% of them singletons. Described time point: sample taken at primary tumor resection. The specimen comprised lung tumor tissue, sampled at surgery. The receptor source for this set is a male donor with early-stage non-small cell lung cancer.

This clonotype is deemed medium-sized (0.01 to 0.1%). This beta chain appears as a stray read in a library generated for alpha chains; its size is not informative. The V call is TRBV24-1, the J call TRBJ1-1, with D unresolved. CDR3 size: 18 residues. The ends were cut back, 7 bases at V and 2 bases at J, with 25 bases in the middle. Germline values: CDR1 KGHDR, CDR2 SFDVKD. The CDR3 sequence is CATRTPANKQTRNTEAFF. CDR3 sequence (DNA): TGTGCCACCAGGACTCCAGCGAACAAACAAACCCGAAACACTGAAGCTTTCTTT.

This clonotype was observed at least ten times. Within a library made for alpha chains, this beta chain is off target, and its count is uninformative. The chain recombines TRBV7-2 with TRBJ1-6; D not certain. Germline V gene sequence: CDR1 SGHTA, CDR2 FQGNSA. The CDR3 is 15 residues long. V was clipped by 1 base and J by 6 bases, with 10 bases between them. The CDR3 region is CASSLGGKRNSPLHF. The CDR3 DNA follows: TGTGCCAGCAGCTTAGGGGGAAAGCGTAATTCACCCCTCCACTTT.

Turning to this clonotype: The junction departs from the called germline gene at one end, perhaps through a read error. This beta chain is an off-target read within a library intended for alpha chains, so its frequency means little. This chain uses TRBV5-4 with TRBJ2-1, with D perhaps TRBD2 (6 bases). Germline assignment: CDR1 SGHNT and CDR2 YYREEE (reference sequence). This CDR3 is 15 amino acids long. This CDR3 reads CASSFAGSSCNEQFF. The DNA of the CDR3 is TGTGCCAGCAGCTTCGCGGGGAGCTCCTGCAATGAGCAGTTCTTC.

In its sample, this clonotype is medium-sized. With the library built for alpha chains, this beta chain is off target and its frequency is not meaningful. The chain has TRBV2 and TRBJ2-3, with a tentative D call TRBD1 (5 bases). Trimming took off 2 bases at V and 5 bases at J, with 5 bases between the two ends. The CDR3 spans 12 residues. Germline V lookup: CDR1 SNHLY, CDR2 FYNNEI. DNA for the CDR3: TGTGCCAGCAGTGAAAGGGGAGATACGCAGTATTTT. Translation gives CASSERGDTQYF.

This clonotype is judged medium-sized. Since it is a stray read in a library aimed at alpha chains, this beta chain has a size that is not meaningful. The rearrangement uses TRBV7-9 and TRBJ2-1, with 9 bases identical to TRBD2. Trimming cost V 0 bases and J 4 bases; bases outside gene matches: 7. This CDR3 is built from 17 residues. Germline loops: CDR1 SEHNR, CDR2 FQNEAQ (reference sequence). Written as DNA, the CDR3 is TGTGCCAGCAGCTTAGCCCCCCTAGCGGGAAGGTACAATGAGCAGTTCTTC. This encodes CASSLAPLAGRYNEQFF.

This clonotype was counted ten times or more. Since it is a stray read in a library aimed at alpha chains, this beta chain has a size that is not meaningful. V is TRBV7-2 and J is TRBJ2-1; 12 bases match TRBD2. The junction had 10 bases not matched to a gene; V was cut back by 5 bases and J by 11 bases. This CDR3 contains 15 residues. The germline V gene has CDR1 SGHTA and CDR2 FQGNSA. DNA of the CDR3: TGTGCCAGCAGCACCTCTAGCGGGGGGGCAACTAAGCAGTTCTTC. This sequence encodes CASSTSSGGATKQFF.

On this clonotype itself: The library was designed around alpha chains, so this beta chain is a stray read whose abundance carries little weight. This chain connects TRBV7-8 to TRBJ2-1; TRBD2 matches 8 bases. After removal of 6 bases from V and 7 bases from J, the junction contained 11 bases not matched to a gene. The CDR3 has 15 amino acids. Germline V CDR1 and CDR2: SGHVS, FQNEAQ. The CDR3 spells CASSYSGGAWNEQFF. Written as DNA, the CDR3 is TGTGCCAGCAGTTACAGCGGGGGTGCGTGGAATGAGCAGTTCTTC.

This clonotype was seen at least ten times. Being off target in a library aimed at alpha chains, this beta chain has a size of little meaning. The chain couples TRBV24-1 to TRBJ1-5; D is uncertain. CDR1 and CDR2 from the germline V gene are KGHDR and SFDVKD. CDR3 size: 15 residues. The germline V and J ends were trimmed by 2 bases and 5 bases, with 12 bases remaining between them. The chain's CDR3 is CATSDSREGYQPQHF. The CDR3 nucleotides are TGTGCCACCAGTGATTCCCGGGAGGGATATCAGCCCCAGCATTTT.

Concerning this clonotype: Being off target in a library aimed at alpha chains, this beta chain has a size of little meaning. The chain links TRBV20-1 to TRBJ2-7; 13 bases agree with TRBD2. J gave up 7 bases and V 5 bases, and 5 bases lay outside the gene matches. Germline V gene lookup returns CDR1 DFQATT and CDR2 SNEGSKA (reference sequence). This CDR3 is 13 amino acids long. The CDR3 loop reads CSASGLAGWEQYF. In nucleotides, the CDR3 is TGCAGTGCTTCGGGACTAGCGGGGTGGGAGCAGTACTTC.

This clonotype was counted at least ten times. The library was designed around alpha chains, so this beta chain is a stray read whose abundance carries little weight. V is TRBV5-1 and J is TRBJ2-3; a possible D gene is TRBD2 (5 bases). Per the germline V gene, CDR1 is SGHRS and CDR2 is YFSETQ. The V gene lost 5 bases and the J gene lost 0 bases, with 19 bases spanning the gap. This CDR3 contains 17 residues. The CDR3 here is CASRGGRSLLSTDTQYF. CDR3 nucleotide sequence: TGCGCCAGCAGAGGAGGACGAAGCCTCCTTAGCACAGATACGCAGTATTTT. Full variable domain (remainder filled in from reference TRBV5-1 and TRBJ2-3): KAGVTQTPRYLIKTRGQQVTLSCSPISGHRSVSWYQQTPGQGLQFLFEYFSETQRNKGNFPGRFSGRQFSNSRSEMNVSTLELGDSALYLCASRGGRSLLSTDTQYFGPGTRLTVL.

This clonotype was recorded a few times. The library was prepared for alpha chains; this beta chain is a stray read, so its frequency means little. This chain links TRBV7-2 with TRBJ2-2, with TRBD2 matching 9 bases. J gave up 4 bases and V 7 bases, and 4 bases lay outside the gene matches. This CDR3 region has 14 residues. Germline-derived CDR1 and CDR2 are SGHTA and FQGNSA. The CDR3 region is CASTSAGGTGELFF. DNA for the CDR3: TGTGCCAGCACTTCAGCGGGGGGCACCGGGGAGCTGTTTTTT.

This clonotype was seen ten or more times. The library was prepared for alpha chains; this beta chain is a stray read, so its frequency means little. The chain is built from TRBV29-1 and TRBJ1-5; D is possibly TRBD1 (6 bases). Germline V gives CDR1 SQVTM, CDR2 ANQGSEA. The CDR3 is 12 amino acids. V lost 4 bases and J lost 9, with 13 bases in between. The CDR3 loop is CSVVWVGGPQHF. CDR3 nucleotides: TGCAGCGTTGTATGGGTAGGGGGGCCCCAGCATTTT.

About this clonotype itself: This may come from a read error, since a much larger clone is one base off. This beta chain represents an off-target read in a library built for alpha chains; its size is of limited meaning. The J gene is TRBJ2-1, the V gene TRBV4-3; the D gene could be TRBD1 or TRBD2 (5 bases each). The length of the CDR3 is 16 residues. Germline-derived CDR1 and CDR2 are LGHNA and YSLEER. V lost 1 base and J lost 4, with 14 bases in between. CDR3 sequence: CASSQVPGAVYNEQFF. As DNA, the CDR3 is TGCGCCAGCAGCCAAGTCCCCGGGGCAGTTTACAATGAGCAGTTCTTC.

This clonotype was counted at least ten times. The library was built for alpha chains, so this beta chain is an off-target read and its size means little. The chain combines TRBV6-2 or TRBV6-3 with TRBJ2-1; 14 nucleotides agree with TRBD2. The CDR3 spans 15 residues. CDR1 and CDR2 (germline): MNHEY, SVGEGT. Germline trimming cut 2 bases from V and 7 bases from J; bases unmatched to any gene: 1. CDR3 loop: CASSYRTSGGNEQFF. CDR3 in DNA: TGTGCCAGCAGTTACCGGACTAGCGGGGGGAATGAGCAGTTCTTC.

This clonotype was seen at least ten times. This beta chain is a stray read from a library made for alpha chains; its abundance is not meaningful. The rearrangement joins TRBV25-1 to TRBJ2-2; D may match TRBD1 or TRBD2 (7 bases each). The CDR3 runs to 16 residues. Germline lookup yields CDR1 MGHDK and CDR2 SYGVNS. Trimming cost V 4 bases and J 3 bases, with 15 bases left between them. CDR3 nucleotide sequence: TGTGCCAGCAGTGGATTACAGGGGAGGGACACCGGGGAGCTGTTTTTT. It codes for CASSGLQGRDTGELFF.

The sample holds many counts of this clonotype. Within a library made for alpha chains, this beta chain is off target, and its count is uninformative. V usage is TRBV6-5 and J usage is TRBJ2-7; the match to TRBD2 covers 8 bases. This CDR3 spans 14 amino acids. CDR1 MNHEY and CDR2 SVGAGI come from the germline V gene. V lost 5 bases and J lost 6; bases outside the gene matches: 9. The CDR3 nucleotides read TGTGCCAGCAGTCGGAGCGGGAGAAACTTCGAGCAGTACTTC. Translating it yields CASSRSGRNFEQYF.

Notes on this clonotype: The size of this beta chain means little, since it is a stray read in a library made for alpha chains. The chain links TRBV7-2 to TRBJ1-5; 9 nucleotides match TRBD1. Germline CDR1 reads SGHTA; CDR2 reads FQGNSA. The CDR3 is 16 residues long. With 4 bases clipped from V and 4 bases from J, the junction kept 8 bases outside the gene matches. Written as DNA, the CDR3 is TGTGCCAGCAGCTCTCTAGGACAGGGGTGGAATCAGCCCCAGCATTTT. Residues: CASSSLGQGWNQPQHF.

This clonotype has at least ten counts. The size of this beta chain means little, since it is a stray read in a library made for alpha chains. V and J are TRBV6-1 and TRBJ2-1, with D maybe TRBD1 (5 bases). The germline CDR1 and CDR2 sequences are MNHNS and SASEGT. V was pared by 1 base and J by 7 bases, with 11 bases between. The CDR3 spans 14 residues. The CDR3 spells CASSEGAGWNEQFF. The CDR3 DNA follows: TGTGCCAGCAGTGAAGGGGCAGGGTGGAATGAGCAGTTCTTC.

This clonotype occurred many times. For a library built for alpha chains, this beta chain is a stray read; little rests on its size. V gene TRBV2 combines with J gene TRBJ1-4; tentatively, D is TRBD1 (6 bases). Germline V gene lookup returns CDR1 SNHLY and CDR2 FYNNEI. The CDR3 consists of 15 residues. The ends were cut back, 1 base at V and 8 bases at J, with 14 bases in the middle. The CDR3 loop reads CASSEGRVGQEKLFF. The CDR3 region has the DNA TGTGCCAGCAGTGAAGGCCGGGTTGGACAGGAAAAACTGTTTTTT.

This clonotype was detected many times. This beta chain is a stray read from a library made for alpha chains; its abundance is not meaningful. The chain uses TRBV4-3 and TRBJ2-2, with D possibly TRBD1 on 5 matching bases. V dropped 6 bases and J dropped 6 bases, with 14 bases sitting between them. The CDR3 is 14 residues long. Germline loops: CDR1 LGHNA, CDR2 YSLEER. As DNA, the CDR3 is TGCGCCAGCAGACCGGACACTTTCCCCGGGGAGCTGTTTTTT. This translates into CASRPDTFPGELFF.

This clonotype is termed medium-sized. Found in a library prepared for alpha chains, this beta chain is an off-target read, and its abundance has little meaning. The rearrangement uses TRBV6-1 and TRBJ1-1; D gene ambiguous. V lost 6 bases to trimming and J lost 4 bases, with 9 bases between them. Looked up from germline, CDR1 is MNHNS and CDR2 is SASEGT. The CDR3 is made up of 12 amino acids. The CDR3 protein is CASRRAGTEAFF. The CDR3, as DNA: TGTGCCAGCAGGAGGGCGGGCACTGAAGCTTTCTTT.

This clonotype appeared many times. This beta chain came through as a stray read in a library set up for alpha chains, and its size says little. The chain combines TRBV7-2 with TRBJ2-3; 10 bases are a match to TRBD2. V lost 1 base and J lost 0; bases outside the gene matches: 13. The CDR3 spans 20 residues. CDR1 is SGHTA and CDR2 is FQGNSA in the germline V gene. DNA of the CDR3: TGTGCCAGCAGCTTAGTTGGGCTAGCGGGAGTTGATGCTAGCACAGATACGCAGTATTTT. This encodes CASSLVGLAGVDASTDTQYF.

A remark on this clonotype: A library prepared for alpha chains yielded this beta chain as an off-target read; its size is of little meaning. The chain recombines TRBV5-5 with TRBJ2-1; 7 bases are a match to TRBD1. Losses at the gene ends were 0 bases for V and 8 bases for J; bases not matched to a gene: 8. Germline CDR1 is SGHKS and CDR2 is YYEKEE (reference sequence). There are 15 residues in the CDR3. CDR3 region: CASSLAATGRDEQFF. The CDR3 DNA reads TGTGCCAGCAGCTTGGCCGCGACAGGGCGCGATGAGCAGTTCTTC. Using reference TRBV5-5 and TRBJ2-1 for the parts outside the CDR3, the full variable domain is DAGVTQSPTHLIKTRGQQVTLRCSPISGHKSVSWYQQVLGQGPQFIFQYYEKEERGRGNFPDRFSARQFPNYSSELNVNALLLGDSALYLCASSLAATGRDEQFFGPGTRLTVL.